These T cell receptor beta chains were read from a single sample in a study of T cell changes during pregnancy in multiple sclerosis. The method was immunoSEQ multiplex PCR; TCRdb's version includes in-frame clones alone and lacks a portion of them. The data contain 25,000 to 30,000 clones, under 90% of them singletons. The specimen was CD4+ T cells from peripheral blood mononuclear cells, collected in the first trimester of pregnancy. These receptors were collected from a female donor in good health, enrolled as a control in a pregnancy study. Both conserved end residues are trimmed from each CDR3.

J gene: TRBJ2-2
V gene: TRBV18
CDR3 protein: ASSPGLADTGELF

J gene: TRBJ2-7
V gene: TRBV11-2
CDR3 protein: ASSSGSGGFYEQY

J gene: TRBJ1-1
V gene: TRBV2
CDR3 protein: ASSVTGQVTEAF

J gene: TRBJ2-1
V gene: TRBV7-9
CDR3 protein: AVQGVNEQF

J gene: TRBJ1-4
V gene: TRBV29-1
CDR3 protein: SVEGTGGEKLF

J gene: TRBJ2-5
V gene: TRBV5-6
CDR3 protein: ASSLGGTKETQY

J gene: TRBJ1-2
V gene: TRBV7-2
CDR3 protein: ASSLDGWQGGYT

J gene: TRBJ1-2
V gene: TRBV6-6
CDR3 protein: ASSYNDYGYT

J gene: TRBJ2-5
V gene: TRBV5-4
CDR3 protein: ASRPGGTSGIRETQY

J gene: TRBJ1-1
V gene: TRBV19
CDR3 protein: ASSTGTEAF